The entry below gives a single T cell receptor beta chain sequence along with its context. Its target is not known. This specimen belongs to a study of cytomegalovirus exposure and HLA in healthy donors. Study-wide results and caveats: A link between a missense DCLRE1C variant and TCR beta V- and J-gene trimming emerged from a later analysis. Cytomegalovirus association was assigned to over 150 TCR beta chains. Near-uniform donor sequencing depth was presumed by presence/absence analyses.

PCR involved 60 Vbeta and 13 Jbeta primers. Method: immunoSEQ multiplex PCR; TCRdb's copy keeps in-frame clones and lacks some. This table has approximately 150,000 clones, approximately 84% appearing once. CDR3 length: 14 amino acids. Germline CDR1 is LGHNT and CDR2 is FRNRAP. V shed 7 bases, J shed 9 bases, and the junction held 10 bases outside the gene matches. The source of this sequence is a man between 25 and 39 years old in good health and CMV-seropositive. Sequencing was performed on PBMCs. The J gene is TRBJ2-1, the V gene TRBV12-5; TRBD2 matches 9 bases. The CDR3 DNA follows: TGTGCTAGTGTCGGGACTAGCCCGACTATTGAGCAGTTCTTC. This translates into CASVGTSPTIEQFF.